This TCR beta chain was found in a study of blood T cell repertoires in COVID-19 (dated by TCRdb to about 2020). General notes on the study: Samples covering the acute and convalescent phases of COVID-19 were provided by collaborators in the United States, Italy and Spain. The material from the prospective study consisted of cDNA or gDNA derived from T cells, B-cell-depleted T cells, or PBMCs. Subjects who had been exposed to COVID-19, were actively infected with it, or had recovered from it provided the deeply sampled blood TCRbeta repertoires that made up the dataset. The repertoires were released in a freely available public database meant as a resource for research on the immune response to SARS-CoV-2. Samples came from the ongoing ImmuneRACE study (first 160 participants) plus 1,254 subjects from 6 global collaborators. A de-identified subject ID, COVID-19 status, age in years and sex were almost always included in the sample metadata. HLA class I and class II types, where available, came from metadata supplied by the sample provider rather than from assay-based typing. What the research found in general, with its limitations: How much clinical and demographic metadata was included differed by source and by participant, and the metadata was provided uncurated.

Spanning cysteine to phenylalanine, the CDR3 consists of 13 amino acids. CDR3 DNA only is kept here, 39 bases in frame from base 1. V is shortened by 1 base, J by 0 bases, and the region joining them spans 4 bases. CDR1 SGDLS and CDR2 YYNGEE are derived from the germline V gene. The immunoSEQ Assay, a bias-controlled multiplex PCR, was used to amplify TCRbeta CDR3 regions from genomic DNA. On the authors' methods: Within the assay, amplification of reference gene primers was used to estimate how many nucleated cells each sample contained. Sequence reads were collapsed and filtered to measure the absolute abundance of every unique TCRbeta CDR3 rearrangement. For each sample, productive Simpson clonality was calculated as the square root of Simpson's diversity index over productive rearrangements. The clones in this table, taken by TCRdb from immuneACCESS, are in-frame only. Not every clone is retained; where verified, under half of the shortfall comes from an unresolved V gene, and the cause of the rest is unknown. The V and J calls and clone size are taken from that table; D and trimming were inferred from the DNA. The sample contains 110,000 to 150,000 clones, approximately 90% of them found a single time. The ten biggest clones cover approximately 9.9% of the sample.

As regards this clone: Its recognized antigen is unknown. No qualities accompany the bases; no much larger clone lies one base away.

Whole blood was collected in K2EDTA tubes by collaborating institutions according to the institutions' own protocols. For TCRbeta analysis, collaborators shipped samples in one of three forms: frozen whole blood, isolated PBMCs, or DNA extracted from either of those sample types. The chain is encoded by TRBV9 joined to TRBJ1-2; a confident D gene designation cannot be given. The receptor's source is a woman over 75 with acute or convalescent COVID-19. Material for sequencing was peripheral blood. The CDR3 reads as follows: CASSVTSNYGYTF. The DNA reads TGTGCCAGCAGCGTAACATCTAACTATGGCTACACCTTC.